This T cell receptor beta chain was documented in a study of graft-versus-host responses after intestinal transplantation listed by TCRdb under 2021. General notes on the study: Recipients received multivisceral, liver-intestinal, or isolated intestinal transplants. All recipients received anti-thymocyte globulin induction followed by maintenance tacrolimus and steroids for around 3 years. Rather than being sequenced by the commercial service, samples from a few later patients were sequenced in-house on an Illumina MiSeq and processed with MiXCR. The cohort enrolled fewer than 25 intestinal transplant recipients including one retransplant, and a few patients lacking pretransplant specimens were excluded. Donor T cell macrochimerism was defined as a peak of at least 4% donor T cells among recipient peripheral blood mononuclear cells. After intestinal transplantation, graft-versus-host and host-versus-graft alloreactive T cell clones in the graft, circulation and bone marrow were tracked using bulk TCR-beta CDR3 sequencing. Alloreactive clones were identified by sequencing pre-transplant mixed lymphocyte reaction products and comparing these products with unstimulated pre-transplant donor and recipient T cells. Paper-wide results and their limitations: The conclusions were limited by the relatively low number and heterogeneity of the intestinal transplant patients. GvH clones were detected in recipient bone marrow, and some appeared earlier in ileal mucosa or blood, consistent with an intestinal mucosal origin. High GvH to HvG T cell clonal ratios were observed in the allografts of patients with donor T cell macrochimerism. Early after transplant, declines in HvG clones were associated with peak levels of circulating GvH clones.

The CDR3 covers 18 residues, taking in both the cysteine and the phenylalanine. The kept DNA is CDR3 alone, 54 bases in frame from the first base. A remark on this clone: Per-nucleotide qualities are absent, and no much larger clonotype sits a single base away.

The library was obtained by the immunoSEQ multiplex PCR assay. In most patients, genomic DNA was isolated using the Qiagen DNeasy Blood and Tissue Kit and sent frozen to Adaptive Biotechnologies for TCR sequencing. For most patients, high-throughput TCR-beta CDR3 sequencing of genomic DNA was performed by Adaptive Biotechnologies. Per the authors' processing: Adaptive's ImmunoSEQ software was the source of the TCR sequencing data for 15 to 20 patients, while a few other patients were processed with MiXCR and VDJtools. To correct CD4 versus CD8 sorting errors, any sequence found in both subsets at a frequency ratio below 5:1 was removed. Because the origin of CDR3 nucleotide sequences shared between donor and recipient could not be assigned, those sequences were removed. Alloreactive clones required at least 2-fold expansion over unstimulated cells and minimum CFSE-low frequency of 0.002% (template counts) or 0.001% (read counts). Mappable clones were those detected in sequenced pre-transplant spleen, lymph node, or MLR CFSE-low populations of the donor or recipient. Cumulative frequency of alloreactive clones was calculated as a percentage of all sequences weighted by copy number. The table was pulled from immuneACCESS by TCRdb, which kept in-frame rearrangements only. Such tables lose some clones; where checked, under half of the loss comes from unresolved V genes, and the rest has no known cause. V, J and clone size derive from that table, while D and trimming were established from the DNA sequence. The sample table lists around 19,000 clones, about 38% of them with a count of one. The ten largest clones take up approximately 0.9% of the sample.

The time point label, as the study defines it: cells obtained before transplantation from donor or recipient. Mixed lymphocyte reactions plated approximately 200,000 CFSE-labeled pre-transplant responders with approximately 200,000 irradiated violet-dye-labeled stimulators and were cultured for 6 days. Proliferating CD3+CD4+CFSE-low and CD3+CD8+CFSE-low responder cells were FACS-sorted on a BD Influx sorter after the mixed lymphocyte reaction. Recombination linked TRBV12-2 to TRBJ1-5; the DNA was not compared with TRBD1, the D call given in the table. TRBV12-2 is a pseudogene segment. This clonotype originated in a human patient who received an intestinal transplant. Sequences were derived from alloreactive CD4+ T cells from a mixed lymphocyte reaction culture, sampled before intestinal transplant. The label giving this sample's cell subset or site can be read as: CFSE-low proliferating T cells sorted from roughly six-day pre-transplant mixed lymphocyte reaction (GvH or HvG direction). The DNA sequence is given as TGTGCAAGTCGCTTGGGGACAGAGGGGAGGAAAGGCAATCAGCCCCAGCATTTT. It codes for CASRLGTEGRKGNQPQHF.